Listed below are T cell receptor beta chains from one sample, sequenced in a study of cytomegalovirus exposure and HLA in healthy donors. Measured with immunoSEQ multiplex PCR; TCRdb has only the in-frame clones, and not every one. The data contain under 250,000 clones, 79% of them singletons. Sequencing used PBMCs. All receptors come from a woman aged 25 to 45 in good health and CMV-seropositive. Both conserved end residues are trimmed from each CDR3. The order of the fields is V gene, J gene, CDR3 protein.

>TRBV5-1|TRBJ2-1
ASSPTSGGASYNEQF
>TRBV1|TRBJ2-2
TSSQDKSTGELF
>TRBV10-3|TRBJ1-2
AISESEQGARGYT
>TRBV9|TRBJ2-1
ASSVGGLAGDEQF
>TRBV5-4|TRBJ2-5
ASSLRQNQETQY
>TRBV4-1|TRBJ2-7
ASSQDHGLYEQY
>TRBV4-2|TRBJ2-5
ASSQTGEEETQY
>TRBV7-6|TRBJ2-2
ASSFSGLLYPNTGELF
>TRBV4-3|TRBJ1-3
ASSQGAGSGNTIY
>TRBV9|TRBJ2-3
ASSAAGGPGTQY
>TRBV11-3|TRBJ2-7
ASSLTGATEQY
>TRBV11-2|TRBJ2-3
ASSVTGTGPDTQY
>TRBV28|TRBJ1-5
ASSSPDRVYQPQH
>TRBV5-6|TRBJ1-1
ASTLGQGAFTEAF
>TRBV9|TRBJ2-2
ASSASGRHTGELF
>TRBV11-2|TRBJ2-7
ASSLVGGGPYEQY
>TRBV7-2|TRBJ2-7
ASSPFRGPTYEQY
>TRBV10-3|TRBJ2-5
ATRDRQETQY
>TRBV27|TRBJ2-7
ASGYGTASYEQY
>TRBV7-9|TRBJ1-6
ASSLNRSPLH
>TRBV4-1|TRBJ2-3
ASSQVLGDTQY
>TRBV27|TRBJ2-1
ASSPGTSGVYNEQF
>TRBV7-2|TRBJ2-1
ASSLHYPTSSYNEQF
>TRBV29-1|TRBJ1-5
SSEGRGGQPQH
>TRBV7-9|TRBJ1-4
ASSFEVSRTNEKLF
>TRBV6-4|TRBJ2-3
ASSPEGTSTDTQY
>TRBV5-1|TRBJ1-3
ASSLEGTGSGNTIY
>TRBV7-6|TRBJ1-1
ASSSDRLQEAF
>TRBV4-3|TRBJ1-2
ASSQEGGRGYGYT
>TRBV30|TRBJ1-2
AWSVSGGTNYGYT
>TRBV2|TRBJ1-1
ASTNEGNTEAF
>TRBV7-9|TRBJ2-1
ASSRTGAHEQF
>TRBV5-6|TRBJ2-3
ASSFNRGSTDTQY
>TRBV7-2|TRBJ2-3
ASSLVAGGTDTQY
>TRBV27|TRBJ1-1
ASSITGGIVEEAF
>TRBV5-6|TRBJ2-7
ASSLAQTRLLRYEQY
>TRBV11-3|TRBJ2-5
ASSLGNPGLAGGTETQY
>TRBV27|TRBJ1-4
ASSLRYLEGDEKLF
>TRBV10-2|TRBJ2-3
AWGAGDRDTQY
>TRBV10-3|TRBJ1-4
AISESQGATNEKLF
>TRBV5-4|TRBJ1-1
ASSRWLTGGAMNTEAF
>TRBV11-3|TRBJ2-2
ASRPRGNTGELF
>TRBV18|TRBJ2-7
ASSPDPGTYEQY
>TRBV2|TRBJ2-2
ASRPRAGDGELF
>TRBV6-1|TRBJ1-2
ASTLDRALSYT
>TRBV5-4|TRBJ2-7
ASSATGVYEQY
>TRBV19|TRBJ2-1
ASSIDGTSGTSSYNEQF
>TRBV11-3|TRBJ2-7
ASSPYREVHGQY
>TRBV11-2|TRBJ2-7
ASRRDRYILEQY
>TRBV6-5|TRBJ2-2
ASSYRGPWAGELF
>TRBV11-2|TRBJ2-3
ASSLRLHTDTQY
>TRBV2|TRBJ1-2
ASTAEGGQPYGYT
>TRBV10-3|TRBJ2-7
AIRVDSYEQY